Shown below are 4 T cell receptor beta chains from a single sample sequenced in a study of early T cells in non-severe SARS-CoV-2 infection. TCRdb analysed the 5' RACE reads with MiXCR anew, one entry per CDR3 protein. Altogether under 50,000 distinct CDR3 sequences are present, about 4.6% being singletons, with the ten largest covering 5% to 6.5%. The source material was whole blood. The receptor source for this set is an adult who was a healthcare worker with PCR-confirmed SARS-CoV-2 infection or an uninfected control (not recorded which).

Many counts were recorded for this clonotype. V and J are TRBV12-3 or TRBV12-4 and TRBJ2-3, with D tentatively TRBD2 (6 bases). V lost 6 bases and J lost 6, with 13 bases in between. The CDR3 contains 13 residues. As DNA, the CDR3 is TGTGCCAGCAGCCTAGCGCCGGGGGATACGCAGTATTTT. Translation gives CASSLAPGDTQYF.

This clonotype appeared many times. The chain has TRBV5-1 and TRBJ2-3; 7 positions match TRBD2. The CDR3 is 13 residues long. The germline gives CDR1 SGHRS, CDR2 YFSETQ. After removal of 4 bases from V and 4 bases from J, the junction contained 3 bases not matched to a gene. The CDR3 region is CASSERGADTQYF. The CDR3 nucleotides read TGCGCCAGCAGCGAGCGGGGCGCAGATACGCAGTATTTT.

The chain recombines TRBV20-1 with TRBJ2-1, with 9 bases that match TRBD2. This CDR3 is 14 amino acids long. Per the germline V gene, CDR1 is DFQATT and CDR2 is SNEGSKA (reference sequence). V lost 7 bases, J lost 2 bases, and 6 bases stayed unmatched. The CDR3 DNA follows: TGCAGTGGCGGTCTAGCGGGGCCCTACAATGAGCAGTTCTTC. It specifies CSGGLAGPYNEQFF.

This clonotype was counted ten times or more. The CDR3 DNA is TGTGCCCAGCTCCGGGGTTCTGGAAACACCATATATTTT. Its translation: CAQLRGSGNTIYF. V gene TRBV2 combines with J gene TRBJ1-3; no clear D gene. Trimming cost V 11 bases and J 1 base, with 12 bases left between them. The CDR3 has 13 residues. Germline V lookup: CDR1 SNHLY, CDR2 FYNNEI.